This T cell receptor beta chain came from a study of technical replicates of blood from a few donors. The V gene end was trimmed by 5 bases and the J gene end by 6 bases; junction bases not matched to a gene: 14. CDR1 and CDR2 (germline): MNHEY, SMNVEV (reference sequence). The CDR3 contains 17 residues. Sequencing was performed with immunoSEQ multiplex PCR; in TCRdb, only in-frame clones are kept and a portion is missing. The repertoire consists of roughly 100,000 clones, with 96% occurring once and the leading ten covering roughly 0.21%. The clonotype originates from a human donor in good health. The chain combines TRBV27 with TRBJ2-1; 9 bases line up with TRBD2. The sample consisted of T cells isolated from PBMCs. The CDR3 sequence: CASSPLAGATGGNEQFF. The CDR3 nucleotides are TGTGCCAGCAGTCCATTAGCGGGAGCCACAGGTGGCAATGAGCAGTTCTTC.